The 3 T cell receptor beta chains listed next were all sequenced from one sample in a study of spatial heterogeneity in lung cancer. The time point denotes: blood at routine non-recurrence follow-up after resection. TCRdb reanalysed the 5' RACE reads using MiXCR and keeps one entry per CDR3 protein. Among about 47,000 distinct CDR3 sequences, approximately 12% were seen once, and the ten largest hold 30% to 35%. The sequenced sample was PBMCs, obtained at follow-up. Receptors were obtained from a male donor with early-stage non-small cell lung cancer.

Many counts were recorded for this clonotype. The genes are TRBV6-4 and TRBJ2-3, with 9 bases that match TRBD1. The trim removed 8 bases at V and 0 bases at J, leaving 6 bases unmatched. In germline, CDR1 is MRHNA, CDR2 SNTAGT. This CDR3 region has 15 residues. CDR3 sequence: CASADRGRSTDTQYF. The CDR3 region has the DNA TGTGCCAGCGCCGACAGGGGGAGAAGCACAGATACGCAGTATTTT.

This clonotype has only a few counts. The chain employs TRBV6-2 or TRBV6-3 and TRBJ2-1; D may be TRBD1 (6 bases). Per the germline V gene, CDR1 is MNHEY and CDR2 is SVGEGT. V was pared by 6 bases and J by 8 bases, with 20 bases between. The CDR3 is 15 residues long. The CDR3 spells CASSLGQPRPHEQFF. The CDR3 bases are TGTGCCAGCAGCCTGGGACAACCCCGGCCGCATGAGCAGTTCTTC.

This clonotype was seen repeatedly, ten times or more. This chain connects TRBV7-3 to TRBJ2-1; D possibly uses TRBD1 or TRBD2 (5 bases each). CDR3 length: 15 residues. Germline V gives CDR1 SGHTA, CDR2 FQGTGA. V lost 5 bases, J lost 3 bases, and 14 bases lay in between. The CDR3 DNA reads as TGTGCCAGCAGCCCCCTCCCAGGGAGCTACAATGAGCAGTTCTTC. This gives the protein CASSPLPGSYNEQFF.